The source of this TCR beta chain is a study of T cell therapy after organ transplantation. Study-level background: Expansion used a peptide pool of 30 HLA class I and II CMV epitopes. Long-term post-therapy blood was drawn 20 to 29 weeks after therapy ended. Two of the ten patients were classed as nonresponders. Regarding the study as a whole: Nonresponders had marked pretherapy clonal expansions and little post-therapy change.

Per the germline V gene, CDR1 is SNHLY and CDR2 is FYNNEI. V was trimmed by 2 bases and J by 1 base, leaving 6 bases between them. The CDR3 is 14 amino acids. Generated by immunoSEQ multiplex PCR, the TCRdb table keeps only in-frame clones and is missing some. The table lists 20,000 or so clones, roughly 84% of them singletons. A few counts support this clone. Its target is not known. Regarding time point: 20-29 weeks after completion of therapy. The origin of this receptor is a human patient who had received a solid organ transplant and had CMV disease. A subset of T cells may come from the graft donor. The source material was CD8+ T cells from blood, sampled after autologous CMV-specific T cell therapy. The chain uses TRBV2 and TRBJ1-5; D not resolved. In DNA form, the CDR3 reads TGTGCCAGCAGTGAACACCGCAGCAATCAGCCCCAGCATTTT. Protein product: CASSEHRSNQPQHF.